This entry describes one T cell receptor beta chain. Its antigen is unidentified. This sample stems from a study of T cells expressing NK-cell markers. Turning to the study itself: Repertoires of TCR beta were obtained from T cells sorted as CD3+CD56+NKG2C+, CD3+CD56+NKG2C- and CD3+CD56-NKG2C+. With respect to HCMV, most of the eight sequenced donors were seropositive, and one was seronegative.

Germline V CDR1 and CDR2: SGHAT, FQNNGV. CDR3 length: 13 amino acids. Reprocessing the 5' RACE reads, TCRdb reports a single entry for every CDR3 protein and omits DNA. The ten most abundant clones cover about 18% of a sample with some 110,000 distinct CDR3 sequences. The study, taken as a whole, reports: There remained a lack of clarity about HCMV specificity of expanded NKG2C+ T cell clones.

This receptor was obtained from a woman aged 18 to 75 in good health. This sequence joins TRBV11-2 and TRBJ2-7. Sequenced material: blood T cells: a sorted CD56 or NKG2C T cell subset, CD4+ or CD8+ T cells, or bulk PBMC T cells (not recorded which). The chain's CDR3 is CASSLSHSYEQYF.